The present TCR beta chain was sequenced within a study of tumor-infiltrating lymphocytes in localized non-small cell lung cancer. The study, taken as a whole, reports: Available tissue quantity limited TCR sequencing to a patient subset.

With regard to this clone: Its antigen is currently unknown.

Profiling relied on immunoSEQ multiplex PCR, and the TCRdb table lists in-frame clones only, not all of them. This table has thousands of clones, around 77% appearing once. The CDR3 runs 11 residues. Germline lookup yields CDR1 DFQATT and CDR2 SNEGSKA (reference sequence). V was trimmed by 1 base and J by 2 bases, leaving 2 bases between them. V is TRBV20-1 and J is TRBJ1-1; D is ambiguous. The material sequenced was lung tumor tissue. This receptor was identified in a human donor with non-small cell lung cancer. CDR3 loop: CSARGNTEAFF. The CDR3 bases are TGCAGTGCTAGAGGAAACACTGAAGCTTTCTTT.